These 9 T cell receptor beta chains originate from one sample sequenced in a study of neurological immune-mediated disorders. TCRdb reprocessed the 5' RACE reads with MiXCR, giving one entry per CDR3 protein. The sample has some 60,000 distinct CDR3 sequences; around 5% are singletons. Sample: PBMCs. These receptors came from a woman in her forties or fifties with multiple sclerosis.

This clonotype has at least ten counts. This CDR3 is CASSWGQASDYGYTF. In DNA, the CDR3 is TGCGCCAGCAGCTGGGGACAGGCCTCTGACTATGGCTACACCTTC. V and J are TRBV5-1 and TRBJ1-2; 8 bases agree with TRBD1. There are 15 residues in the CDR3. Germline-derived CDR1 and CDR2 are SGHRS and YFSETQ. J gave up 3 bases and V 3 bases, and 7 bases lay outside the gene matches.

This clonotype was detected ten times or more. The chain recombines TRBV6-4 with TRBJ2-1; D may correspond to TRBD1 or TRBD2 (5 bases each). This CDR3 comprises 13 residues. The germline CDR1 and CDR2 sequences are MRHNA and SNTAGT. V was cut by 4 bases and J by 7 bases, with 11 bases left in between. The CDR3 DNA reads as TGTGCCAGCAGTGTAGGGACCGAGAATGAGCAGTTCTTC. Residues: CASSVGTENEQFF.

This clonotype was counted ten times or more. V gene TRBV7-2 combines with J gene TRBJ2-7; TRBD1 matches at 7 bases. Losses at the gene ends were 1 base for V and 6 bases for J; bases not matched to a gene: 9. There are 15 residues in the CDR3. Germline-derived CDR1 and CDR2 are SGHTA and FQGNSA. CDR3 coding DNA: TGTGCCAGCAGCTTAGTGTTTGGGACAGTCTCCGAGCAGTACTTC. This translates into CASSLVFGTVSEQYF.

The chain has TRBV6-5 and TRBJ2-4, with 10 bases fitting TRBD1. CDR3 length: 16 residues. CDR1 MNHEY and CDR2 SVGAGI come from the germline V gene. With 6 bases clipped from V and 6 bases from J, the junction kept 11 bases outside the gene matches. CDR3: CASSEIAGTGVNIQYF. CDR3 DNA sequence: TGTGCCAGCAGCGAAATTGCCGGGACAGGGGTAAACATTCAGTACTTC.

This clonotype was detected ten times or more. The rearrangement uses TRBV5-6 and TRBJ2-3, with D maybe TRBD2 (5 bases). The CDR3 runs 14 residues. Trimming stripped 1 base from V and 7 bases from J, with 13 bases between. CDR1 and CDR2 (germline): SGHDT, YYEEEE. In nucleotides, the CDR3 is TGTGCCAGCAGCTTGTACCCTAGCATGTATACGCAGTATTTT. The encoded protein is CASSLYPSMYTQYF.

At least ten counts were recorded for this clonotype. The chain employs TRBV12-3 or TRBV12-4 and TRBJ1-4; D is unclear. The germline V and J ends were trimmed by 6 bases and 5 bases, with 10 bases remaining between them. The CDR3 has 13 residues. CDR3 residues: CASSVHGNEKLFF. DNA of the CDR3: TGTGCCAGCAGCGTCCACGGGAATGAAAAACTGTTTTTT.

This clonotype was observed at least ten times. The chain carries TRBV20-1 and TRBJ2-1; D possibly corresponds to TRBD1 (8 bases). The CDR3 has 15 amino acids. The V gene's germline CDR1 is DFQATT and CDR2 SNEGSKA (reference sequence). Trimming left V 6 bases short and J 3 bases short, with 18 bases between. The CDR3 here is CSAGGTGGGYNEQFF. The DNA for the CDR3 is TGCAGTGCCGGGGGGACAGGTGGGGGCTACAATGAGCAGTTCTTC.

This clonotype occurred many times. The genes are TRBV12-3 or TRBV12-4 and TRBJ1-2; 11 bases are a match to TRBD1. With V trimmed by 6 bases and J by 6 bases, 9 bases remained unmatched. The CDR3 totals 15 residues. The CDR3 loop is CASSQRTGGEDGYTF. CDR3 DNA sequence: TGTGCCAGCAGCCAGCGGACAGGGGGCGAAGATGGCTACACCTTC.

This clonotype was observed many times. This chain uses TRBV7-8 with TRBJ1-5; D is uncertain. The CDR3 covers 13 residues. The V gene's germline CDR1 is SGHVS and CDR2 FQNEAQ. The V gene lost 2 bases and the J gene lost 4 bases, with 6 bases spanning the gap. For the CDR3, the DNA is TGTGCCAGCAGCTTAAAGGTGAATCAGCCCCAGCATTTT. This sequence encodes CASSLKVNQPQHF.